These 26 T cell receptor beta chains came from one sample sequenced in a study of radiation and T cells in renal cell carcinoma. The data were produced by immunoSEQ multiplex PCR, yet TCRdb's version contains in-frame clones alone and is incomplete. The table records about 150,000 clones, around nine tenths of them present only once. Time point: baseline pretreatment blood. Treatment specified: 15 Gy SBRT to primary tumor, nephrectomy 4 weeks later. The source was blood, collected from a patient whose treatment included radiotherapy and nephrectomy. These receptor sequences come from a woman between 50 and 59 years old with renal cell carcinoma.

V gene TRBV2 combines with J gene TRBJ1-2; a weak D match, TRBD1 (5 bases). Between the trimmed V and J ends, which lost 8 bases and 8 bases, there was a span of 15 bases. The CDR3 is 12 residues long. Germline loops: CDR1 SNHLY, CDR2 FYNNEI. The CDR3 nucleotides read TGTGCCAGCGGTGGGGCAGGGAGAGGCTACACCTTC. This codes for CASGGAGRGYTF.

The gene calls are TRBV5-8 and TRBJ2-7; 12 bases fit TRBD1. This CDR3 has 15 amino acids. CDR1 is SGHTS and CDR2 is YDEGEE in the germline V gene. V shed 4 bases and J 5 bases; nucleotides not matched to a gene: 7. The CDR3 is CASSIPGQGADEQYF. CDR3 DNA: TGTGCCAGCAGCATACCGGGACAGGGGGCGGACGAGCAGTACTTC.

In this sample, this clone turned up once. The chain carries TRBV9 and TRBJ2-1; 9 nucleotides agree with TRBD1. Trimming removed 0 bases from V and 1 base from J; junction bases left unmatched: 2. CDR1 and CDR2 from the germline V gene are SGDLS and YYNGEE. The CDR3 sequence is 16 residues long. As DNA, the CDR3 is TGTGCCAGCAGCGTAGTGGGGACAGGGTCCTACAATGAGCAGTTCTTC. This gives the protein CASSVVGTGSYNEQFF.

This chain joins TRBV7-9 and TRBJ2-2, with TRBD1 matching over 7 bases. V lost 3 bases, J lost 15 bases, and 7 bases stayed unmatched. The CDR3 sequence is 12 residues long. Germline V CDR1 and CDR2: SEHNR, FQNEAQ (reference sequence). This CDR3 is CASSFKDRSLFF. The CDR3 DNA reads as TGTGCCAGCAGCTTCAAGGACAGGTCGTTGTTTTTT.

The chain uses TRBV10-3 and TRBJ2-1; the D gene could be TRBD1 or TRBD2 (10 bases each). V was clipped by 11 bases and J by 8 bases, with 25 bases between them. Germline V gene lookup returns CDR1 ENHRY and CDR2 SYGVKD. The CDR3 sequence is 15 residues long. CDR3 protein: CAVRGAGGTGDEQFF. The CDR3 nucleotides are TGTGCCGTGAGGGGAGCGGGGGGGACAGGGGATGAGCAGTTCTTC.

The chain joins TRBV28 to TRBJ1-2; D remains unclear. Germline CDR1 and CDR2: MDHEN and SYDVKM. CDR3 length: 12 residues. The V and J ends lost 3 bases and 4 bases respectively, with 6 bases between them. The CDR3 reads CASSLSGYGYTF. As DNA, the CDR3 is TGTGCCAGCAGTTTGTCTGGCTATGGCTACACCTTC.

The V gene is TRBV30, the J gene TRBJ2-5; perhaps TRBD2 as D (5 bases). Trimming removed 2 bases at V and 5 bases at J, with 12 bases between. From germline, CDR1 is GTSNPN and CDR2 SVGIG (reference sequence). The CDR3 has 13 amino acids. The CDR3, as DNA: TGTGCCTGGAGTCCTCAGCCGGGGGAGACCCAGTACTTC. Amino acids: CAWSPQPGETQYF.

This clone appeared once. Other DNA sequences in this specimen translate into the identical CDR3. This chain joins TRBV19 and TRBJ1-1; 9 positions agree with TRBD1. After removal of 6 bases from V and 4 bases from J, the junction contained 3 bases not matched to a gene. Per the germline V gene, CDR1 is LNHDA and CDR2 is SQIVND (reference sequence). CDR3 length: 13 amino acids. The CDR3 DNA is TGTGCCAGTAGCCGGGACAGGGCCACTGAAGCTTTCTTT. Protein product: CASSRDRATEAFF.

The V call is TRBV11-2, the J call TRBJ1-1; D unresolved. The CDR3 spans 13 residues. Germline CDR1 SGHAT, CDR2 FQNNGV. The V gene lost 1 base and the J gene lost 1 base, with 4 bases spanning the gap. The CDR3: CASSLAGNTEAFF. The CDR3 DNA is TGTGCCAGCAGCTTAGCAGGGAACACTGAAGCTTTCTTT.

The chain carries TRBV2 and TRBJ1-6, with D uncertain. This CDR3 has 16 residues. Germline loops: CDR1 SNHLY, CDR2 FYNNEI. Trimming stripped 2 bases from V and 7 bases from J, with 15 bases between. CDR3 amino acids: CASSEWGGLGNSPLHF. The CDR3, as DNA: TGTGCCAGCAGTGAATGGGGAGGCCTTGGGAATTCACCCCTCCACTTT.

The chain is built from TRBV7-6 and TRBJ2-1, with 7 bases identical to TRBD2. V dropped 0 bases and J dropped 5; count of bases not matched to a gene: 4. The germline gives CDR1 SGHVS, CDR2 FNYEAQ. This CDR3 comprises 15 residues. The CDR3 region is CASSLAAGVDNEQFF. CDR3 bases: TGTGCCAGCAGCTTAGCGGCGGGGGTCGACAATGAGCAGTTCTTC.

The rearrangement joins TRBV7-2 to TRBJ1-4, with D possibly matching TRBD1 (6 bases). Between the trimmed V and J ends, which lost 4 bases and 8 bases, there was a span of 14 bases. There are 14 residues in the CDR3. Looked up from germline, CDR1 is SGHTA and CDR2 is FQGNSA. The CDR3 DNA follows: TGTGCCAGCAGCTCTGATAGTAGGGGGGAAAAACTGTTTTTT. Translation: CASSSDSRGEKLFF.

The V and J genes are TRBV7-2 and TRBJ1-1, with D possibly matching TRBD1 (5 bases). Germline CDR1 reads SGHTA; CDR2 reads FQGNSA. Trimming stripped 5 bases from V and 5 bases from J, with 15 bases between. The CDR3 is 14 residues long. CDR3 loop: CASSPTLGGTEAFF. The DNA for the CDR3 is TGTGCCAGCAGCCCTACCCTCGGGGGGACTGAAGCTTTCTTT.

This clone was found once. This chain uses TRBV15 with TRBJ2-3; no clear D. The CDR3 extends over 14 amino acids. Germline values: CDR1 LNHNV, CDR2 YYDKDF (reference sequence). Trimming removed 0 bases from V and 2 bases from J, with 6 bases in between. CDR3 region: CATSRDDFTDTQYF. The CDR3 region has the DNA TGTGCCACCAGCAGAGATGACTTCACAGATACGCAGTATTTT. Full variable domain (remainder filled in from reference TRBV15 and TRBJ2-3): DAMVIQNPRYQVTQFGKPVTLSCSQTLNHNVMYWYQQKSSQAPKLLFHYYDKDFNNEADTPDNFQSRRPNTSFCFLDIRSPGLGDTAMYLCATSRDDFTDTQYFGPGTRLTVL.

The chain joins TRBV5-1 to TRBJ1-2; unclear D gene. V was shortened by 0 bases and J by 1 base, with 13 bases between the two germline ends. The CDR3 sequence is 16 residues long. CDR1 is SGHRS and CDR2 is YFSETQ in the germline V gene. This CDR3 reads CASSLGVSTDNYGYTF. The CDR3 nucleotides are TGCGCCAGCAGCTTGGGAGTATCCACAGATAACTATGGCTACACCTTC.

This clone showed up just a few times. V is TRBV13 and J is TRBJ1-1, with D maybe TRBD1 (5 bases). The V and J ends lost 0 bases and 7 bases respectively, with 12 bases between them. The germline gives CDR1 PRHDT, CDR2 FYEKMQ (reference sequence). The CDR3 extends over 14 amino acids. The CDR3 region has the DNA TGTGCCAGCAGCTTAGGAGGTGACAGCGGTGAAGCTTTCTTT. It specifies CASSLGGDSGEAFF. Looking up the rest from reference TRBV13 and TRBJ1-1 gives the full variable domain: AAGVIQSPRHLIKEKRETATLKCYPIPRHDTVYWYQQGPGQDPQFLISFYEKMQSDKGSIPDRFSAQQFSDYHSELNMSSLELGDSALYFCASSLGGDSGEAFFGQGTRLTVV.

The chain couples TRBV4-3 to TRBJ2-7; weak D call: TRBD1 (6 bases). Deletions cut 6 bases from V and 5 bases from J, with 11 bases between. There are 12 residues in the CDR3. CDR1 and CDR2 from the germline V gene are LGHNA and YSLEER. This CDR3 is CASSMGANEQYF. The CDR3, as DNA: TGCGCCAGCAGTATGGGGGCGAACGAGCAGTACTTC.

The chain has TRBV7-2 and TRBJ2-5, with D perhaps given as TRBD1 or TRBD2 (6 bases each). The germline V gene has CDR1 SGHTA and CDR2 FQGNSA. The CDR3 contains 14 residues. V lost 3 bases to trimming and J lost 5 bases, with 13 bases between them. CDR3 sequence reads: CASSFGGPGETQYF. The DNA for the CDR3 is TGTGCCAGCAGCTTTGGGGGGCCGGGGGAGACCCAGTACTTC.

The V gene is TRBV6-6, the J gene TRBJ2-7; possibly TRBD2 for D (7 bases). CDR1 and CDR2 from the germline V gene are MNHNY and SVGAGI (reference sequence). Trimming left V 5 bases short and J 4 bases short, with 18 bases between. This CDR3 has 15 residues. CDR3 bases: TGTGCCAGCAGTCTTCTCGGTGGGGGGGCTTACGAGCAGTACTTC. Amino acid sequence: CASSLLGGGAYEQYF.

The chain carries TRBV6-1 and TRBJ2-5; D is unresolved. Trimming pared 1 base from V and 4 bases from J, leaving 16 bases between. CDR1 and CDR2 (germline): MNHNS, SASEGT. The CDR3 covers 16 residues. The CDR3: CASSEGGGQSTETQYF. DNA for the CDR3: TGTGCCAGCAGTGAAGGGGGTGGGCAGAGCACAGAGACCCAGTACTTC.

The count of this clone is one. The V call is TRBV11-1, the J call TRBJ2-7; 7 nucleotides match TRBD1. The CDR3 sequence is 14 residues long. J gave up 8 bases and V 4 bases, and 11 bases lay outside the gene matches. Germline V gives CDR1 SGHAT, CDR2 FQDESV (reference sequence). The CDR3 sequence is CASSSSGGQVQQYF. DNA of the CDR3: TGTGCCAGCAGCTCGTCTGGAGGACAGGTCCAGCAGTACTTC. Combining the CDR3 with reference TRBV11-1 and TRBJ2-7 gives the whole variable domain EAEVAQSPRYKITEKSQAVAFWCDPISGHATLYWYRQILGQGPELLVQFQDESVVDDSQLPKDRFSAERLKGVDSTLKIQPAELGDSAMYLCASSSSGGQVQQYFGPGTRLTVT.

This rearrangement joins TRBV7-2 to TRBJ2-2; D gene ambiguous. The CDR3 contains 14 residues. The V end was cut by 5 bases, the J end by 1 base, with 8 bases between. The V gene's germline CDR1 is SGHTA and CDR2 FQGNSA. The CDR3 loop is CASSPPVNTGELFF. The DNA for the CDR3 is TGTGCCAGCAGCCCACCAGTGAACACCGGGGAGCTGTTTTTT. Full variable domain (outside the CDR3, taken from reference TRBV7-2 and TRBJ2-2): GAGVSQSPSNKVTEKGKDVELRCDPISGHTALYWYRQSLGQGLEFLIYFQGNSAPDKSGLPSDRFSAERTGGSVSTLTIQRTQQEDSAVYLCASSPPVNTGELFFGEGSRLTVL.

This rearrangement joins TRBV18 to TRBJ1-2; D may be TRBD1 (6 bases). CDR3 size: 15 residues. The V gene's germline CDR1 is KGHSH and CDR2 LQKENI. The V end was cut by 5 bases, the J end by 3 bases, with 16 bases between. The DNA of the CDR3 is TGTGCCAGCTCAGGACAACAGGGTTTAGACTATGGCTACACCTTC. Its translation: CASSGQQGLDYGYTF.

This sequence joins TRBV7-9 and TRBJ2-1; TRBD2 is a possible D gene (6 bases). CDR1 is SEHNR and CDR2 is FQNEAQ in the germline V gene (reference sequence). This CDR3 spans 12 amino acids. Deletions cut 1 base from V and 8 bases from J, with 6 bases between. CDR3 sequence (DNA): TGTGCCAGCAGCTTAGGGGGGGATGAGCAGTTCTTC. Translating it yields CASSLGGDEQFF.

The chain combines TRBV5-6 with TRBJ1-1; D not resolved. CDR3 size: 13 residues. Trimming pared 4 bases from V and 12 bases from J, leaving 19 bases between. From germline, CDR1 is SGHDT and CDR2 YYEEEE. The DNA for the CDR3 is TGTGCCAGCAGCGTAGGGAGGGATTTTGCCCCTTTCTTT. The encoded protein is CASSVGRDFAPFF.

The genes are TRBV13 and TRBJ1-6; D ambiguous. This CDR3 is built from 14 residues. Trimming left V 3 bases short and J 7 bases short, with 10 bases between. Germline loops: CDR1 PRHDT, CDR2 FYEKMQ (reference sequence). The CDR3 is CASSLGTRNSPLHF. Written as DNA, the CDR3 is TGTGCCAGCAGCTTGGGTACAAGGAATTCACCCCTCCACTTT.